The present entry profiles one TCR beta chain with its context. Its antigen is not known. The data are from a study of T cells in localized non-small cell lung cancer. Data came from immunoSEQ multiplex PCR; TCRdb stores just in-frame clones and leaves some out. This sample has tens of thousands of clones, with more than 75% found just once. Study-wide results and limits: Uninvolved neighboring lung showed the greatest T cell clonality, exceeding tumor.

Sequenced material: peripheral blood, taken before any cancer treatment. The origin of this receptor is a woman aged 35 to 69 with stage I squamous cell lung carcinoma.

Here the CDR3 DNA reads TGTGCCAGTAGTATCCAACAGGGTAACACTGAAGCTTTCTTT. It encodes CASSIQQGNTEAFF. The chain couples TRBV19 to TRBJ1-1, with D perhaps TRBD1 (6 bases). CDR1 is LNHDA and CDR2 is SQIVND in the germline V gene (reference sequence). CDR3 length: 14 amino acids. V lost 3 bases to trimming and J lost 2 bases, with 10 bases between them.